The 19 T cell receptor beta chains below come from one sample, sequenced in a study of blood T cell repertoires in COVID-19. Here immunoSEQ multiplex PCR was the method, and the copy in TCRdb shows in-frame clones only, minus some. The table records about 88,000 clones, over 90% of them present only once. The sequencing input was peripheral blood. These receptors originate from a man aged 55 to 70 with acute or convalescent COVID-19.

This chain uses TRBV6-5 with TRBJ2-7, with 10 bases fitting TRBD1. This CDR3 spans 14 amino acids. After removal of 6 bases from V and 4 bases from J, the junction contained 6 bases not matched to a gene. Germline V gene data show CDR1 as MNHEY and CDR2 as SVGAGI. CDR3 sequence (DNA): TGTGCCAGCAGGTGGGGACAGGGGTTTTACGAGCAGTACTTC. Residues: CASRWGQGFYEQYF.

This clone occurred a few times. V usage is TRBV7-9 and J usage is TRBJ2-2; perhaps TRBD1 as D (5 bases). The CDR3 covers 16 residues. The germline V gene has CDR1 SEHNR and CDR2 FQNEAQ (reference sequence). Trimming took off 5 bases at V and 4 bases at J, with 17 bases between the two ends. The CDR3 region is CASSPSKGSGTGELFF. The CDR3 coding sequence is TGTGCCAGCAGCCCATCGAAGGGGTCAGGCACCGGGGAGCTGTTTTTT.

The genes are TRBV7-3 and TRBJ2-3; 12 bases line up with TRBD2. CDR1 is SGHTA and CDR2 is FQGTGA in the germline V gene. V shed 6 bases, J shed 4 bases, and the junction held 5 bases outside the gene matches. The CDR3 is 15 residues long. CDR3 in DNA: TGTGCCAGCAGTCTAGCGGGAGGGCCGGCAGATACGCAGTATTTT. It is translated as CASSLAGGPADTQYF.

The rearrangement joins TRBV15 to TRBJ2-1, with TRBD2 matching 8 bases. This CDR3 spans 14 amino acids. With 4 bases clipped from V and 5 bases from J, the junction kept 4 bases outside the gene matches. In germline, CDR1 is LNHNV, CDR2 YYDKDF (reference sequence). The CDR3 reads CATSMGLGDNEQFF. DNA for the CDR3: TGTGCCACCAGCATGGGACTAGGAGACAATGAGCAGTTCTTC.

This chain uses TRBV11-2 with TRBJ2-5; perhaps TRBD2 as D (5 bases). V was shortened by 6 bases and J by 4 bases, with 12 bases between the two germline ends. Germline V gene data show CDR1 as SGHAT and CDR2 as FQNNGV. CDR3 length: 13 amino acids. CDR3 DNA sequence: TGTGCCAGCAGTCCCGGGGTCGCAGAGACCCAGTACTTC. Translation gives CASSPGVAETQYF.

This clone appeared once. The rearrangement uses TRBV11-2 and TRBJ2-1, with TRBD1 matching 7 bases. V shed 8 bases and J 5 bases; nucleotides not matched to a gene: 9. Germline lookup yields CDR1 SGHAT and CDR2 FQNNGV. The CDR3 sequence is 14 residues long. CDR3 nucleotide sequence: TGTGCCAGCCAGGGGGTCCTCAGGGACAATGAGCAGTTCTTC. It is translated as CASQGVLRDNEQFF.

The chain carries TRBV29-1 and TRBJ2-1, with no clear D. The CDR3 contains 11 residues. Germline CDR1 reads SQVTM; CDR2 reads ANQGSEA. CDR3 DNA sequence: TGCGCAACCGGGTTAAACAATGAGCAGTTCTTC. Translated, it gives CATGLNNEQFF.

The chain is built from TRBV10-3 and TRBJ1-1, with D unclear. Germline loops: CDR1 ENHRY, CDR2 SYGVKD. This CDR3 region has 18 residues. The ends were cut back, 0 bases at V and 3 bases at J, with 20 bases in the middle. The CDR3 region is CAISESGSRWGLDTEAFF. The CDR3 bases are TGTGCCATCAGTGAGTCGGGGAGCCGGTGGGGATTGGACACTGAAGCTTTCTTT.

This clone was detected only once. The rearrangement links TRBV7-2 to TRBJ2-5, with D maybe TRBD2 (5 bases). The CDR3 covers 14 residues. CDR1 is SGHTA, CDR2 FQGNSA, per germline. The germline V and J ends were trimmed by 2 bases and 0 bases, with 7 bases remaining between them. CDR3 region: CASSLRRYQETQYF. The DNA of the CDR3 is TGTGCCAGCAGCTTACGGAGGTACCAAGAGACCCAGTACTTC. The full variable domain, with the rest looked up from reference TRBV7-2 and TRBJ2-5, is GAGVSQSPSNKVTEKGKDVELRCDPISGHTALYWYRQSLGQGLEFLIYFQGNSAPDKSGLPSDRFSAERTGGSVSTLTIQRTQQEDSAVYLCASSLRRYQETQYFGPGTRLLVL.

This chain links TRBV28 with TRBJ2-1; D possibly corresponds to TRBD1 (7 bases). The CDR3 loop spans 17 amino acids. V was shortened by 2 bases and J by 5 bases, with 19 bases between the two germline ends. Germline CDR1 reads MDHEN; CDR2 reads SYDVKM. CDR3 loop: CASSLGTTGDSHNEQFF. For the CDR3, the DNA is TGTGCCAGCAGTTTAGGCACTACAGGGGACTCTCACAATGAGCAGTTCTTC.

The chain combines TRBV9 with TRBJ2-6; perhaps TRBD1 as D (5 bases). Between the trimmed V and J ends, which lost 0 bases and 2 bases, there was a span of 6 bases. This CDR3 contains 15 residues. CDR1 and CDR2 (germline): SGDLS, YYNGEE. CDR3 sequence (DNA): TGTGCCAGCAGCGTAGTCAGGGCTGGGGCCAACGTCCTGACTTTC. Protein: CASSVVRAGANVLTF.

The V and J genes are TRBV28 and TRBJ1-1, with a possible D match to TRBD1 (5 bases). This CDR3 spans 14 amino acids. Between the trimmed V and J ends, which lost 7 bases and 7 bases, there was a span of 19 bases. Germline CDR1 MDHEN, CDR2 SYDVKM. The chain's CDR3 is CASILPGGYGEAFF. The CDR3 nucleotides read TGTGCCAGCATCCTTCCGGGGGGATATGGTGAAGCTTTCTTT.

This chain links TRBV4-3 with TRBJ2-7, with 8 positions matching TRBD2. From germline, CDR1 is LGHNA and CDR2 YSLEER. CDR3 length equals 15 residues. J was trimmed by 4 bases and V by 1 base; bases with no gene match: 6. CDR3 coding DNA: TGCGCCAGCAGCCAAGGTTCGGGGGGGACTTACGAGCAGTACTTC. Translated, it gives CASSQGSGGTYEQYF.

The CDR3, as DNA: TGCAGTGCTAGAGAGGACAGTGAAGCTTTCTTT. Its translation: CSAREDSEAFF. V usage is TRBV20-1 and J usage is TRBJ1-1, with D possibly TRBD1 on 6 matching bases. From germline, CDR1 is DFQATT and CDR2 SNEGSKA (reference sequence). This CDR3 spans 11 amino acids. The V end was cut by 0 bases, the J end by 7 bases, with 6 bases between.

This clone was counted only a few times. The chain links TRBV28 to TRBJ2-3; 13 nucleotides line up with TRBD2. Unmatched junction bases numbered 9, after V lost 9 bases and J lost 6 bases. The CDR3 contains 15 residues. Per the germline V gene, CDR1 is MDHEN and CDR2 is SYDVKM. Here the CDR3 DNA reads TGTGCCAGTCGTCGGACTAGCGGGAGAATGGATACGCAGTATTTT. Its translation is CASRRTSGRMDTQYF.

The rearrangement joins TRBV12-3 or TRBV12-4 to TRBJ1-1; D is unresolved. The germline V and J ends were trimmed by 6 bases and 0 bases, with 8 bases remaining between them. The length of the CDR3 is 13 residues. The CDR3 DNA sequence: TGTGCCAGCAGGCCTGGAGTGAACACTGAAGCTTTCTTT. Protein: CASRPGVNTEAFF.

Written as DNA, the CDR3 is TGTGCCAGCAGCTTCTCGGACTATTACTTAAGAACCGGGGAGCTGTTTTTT. Residues: CASSFSDYYLRTGELFF. The chain combines TRBV7-9 with TRBJ2-2, with a tentative D call TRBD2 (6 bases). Trimming left V 3 bases short and J 5 bases short, with 19 bases between. The length of the CDR3 is 17 residues. Per the germline V gene, CDR1 is SEHNR and CDR2 is FQNEAQ (reference sequence).

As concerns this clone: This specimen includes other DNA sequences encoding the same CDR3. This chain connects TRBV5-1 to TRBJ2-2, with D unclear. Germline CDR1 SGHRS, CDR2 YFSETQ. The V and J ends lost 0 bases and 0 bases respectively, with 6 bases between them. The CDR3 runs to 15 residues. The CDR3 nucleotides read TGCGCCAGCAGCTTGGGTGTAGCGAACACCGGGGAGCTGTTTTTT. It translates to CASSLGVANTGELFF.

CDR3 residues: CASSRLQQETQYF. The CDR3 region has the DNA TGTGCCAGCTCAAGACTCCAACAAGAGACCCAGTACTTC. This chain joins TRBV18 and TRBJ2-5; no clear D. This CDR3 contains 13 residues. Trimming cost V 5 bases and J 2 bases, with 9 bases left between them. Germline V gives CDR1 KGHSH, CDR2 LQKENI.